The rows below give T cell receptor beta chains drawn from one sample of a study of memory CD4+ T cells and cytomegalovirus serostatus. Using immunoSEQ multiplex PCR, the repertoire was profiled, and TCRdb retains in-frame clones only, with some absent. Among 35,000 to 45,000 clones listed, about 85% were seen once. Sample: memory CD4+ T cells from blood. The source of these receptors is an adult in good health and CMV-seronegative. Each CDR3 is given with its conserved first and last residue.

>TRBJ2-3|15|TRBV5-1
CASRSLSGASDTQYF
>TRBJ2-1|15|TRBV7-2
CASSQELGSYNEQFF
>TRBJ1-1|16|TRBV6-1
CASSERTPNLNTEAFF
>TRBJ1-3|15|TRBV19
CASSRDRDSGNTIYF
>TRBJ1-1|13|TRBV12-5
CASGPDRVPEAFF
>TRBJ1-2|14|TRBV18
CASSPERTGGDYTF
>TRBJ2-2|14|TRBV2
CASTGQGRTGELFF
>TRBJ2-5|14|TRBV10-3
CAIRFDRAAETQYF
>TRBJ2-2|12|TRBV6-5
CASSSTVGELFF
>TRBJ1-5|18|TRBV5-3
CARSLASAAGDSNQPQHF
>TRBJ2-2|16|TRBV25-1
CASSEWSRGNTGELFF
>TRBJ2-5|15|TRBV7-9
CASSSQGSPRETQYF
>TRBJ1-2|16|TRBV12-5
CASGSWSRGTAYGYTF
>TRBJ2-1|16|TRBV7-8
CASSLSNLAGNNEQFF
>TRBJ2-2|18|TRBV11-3
CASSLDHGGSTNTGELFF
>TRBJ2-7|14|TRBV25-1
CASSSRDRTYEQYF
>TRBJ2-7|14|TRBV5-1
CATTEDSASYEQYF
>TRBJ2-2|15|TRBV2
CASSEAPSVPGELFF
>TRBJ1-2|13|TRBV7-2
CASRTANNYGYTF
>TRBJ1-1|13|TRBV6-1
CASRTGANTEAFF
>TRBJ2-3|16|TRBV5-1
CASSPSRQGRGDTQYF
>TRBJ2-1|15|TRBV11-2
CASSLLPEAYNEQFF
>TRBJ1-5|13|TRBV6-4
CASSPGLNQPQHF
>TRBJ1-2|15|TRBV11-2
CASSLSSRQGYGYTF
>TRBJ2-7|15|TRBV7-2
CASSKLAGGIYEQYF
>TRBJ2-6|18|TRBV11-2
CASSSLGARVSGANVLTF
>TRBJ1-1|12|TRBV30
CAWSVRRAEAFF
>TRBJ2-7|13|TRBV15
CATSTPQGYEQYF
>TRBJ1-1|14|TRBV7-3
CASSLSALNTEAFF
>TRBJ1-1|13|TRBV18
CASASGEQTEAFF
>TRBJ2-5|14|TRBV2
CASSDYTGKETQYF
>TRBJ2-1|15|TRBV7-3
CASSLEGTNYNEQFF
>TRBJ2-7|12|TRBV7-2
CASRKGEYEQYF
>TRBJ1-6|15|TRBV7-9
CASSLGDRDNSPLHF
>TRBJ1-1|16|TRBV6-4
CASSDSMGGPLTEAFF
>TRBJ2-1|12|TRBV6-1
CASSQEGVEQFF
>TRBJ2-1|15|TRBV7-3
CASTVGGPGSNEQFF
>TRBJ2-1|15|TRBV2
CASRGLAGTHNEQFF
>TRBJ1-3|14|TRBV2
CASLGTVSGNTIYF
>TRBJ2-3|12|TRBV6-1
CASSVTSNTQYF
>TRBJ2-2|17|TRBV5-5
CASSSELRHLNTGELFF
>TRBJ2-7|13|TRBV7-8
CASSWRTEYEQYF
>TRBJ2-2|14|TRBV2
CASNNPGVTGELFF
>TRBJ2-3|20|TRBV19
CASSILPGQGKGGWWNTQYF
>TRBJ1-5|15|TRBV6-1
CASSPTWGGNQPQHF
>TRBJ2-5|13|TRBV7-2
CASGYLQGETQYF
>TRBJ2-6|15|TRBV19
CASTRRTGNPSVLTF
>TRBJ2-3|16|TRBV5-4
CASSVRASGRTDTQYF
>TRBJ2-2|15|TRBV6-1
CASRGTSGGIGELFF
>TRBJ2-2|19|TRBV9
CASSEWGGLSPRNTGELFF
>TRBJ2-5|14|TRBV4-2
CASSQEKGLETQYF
>TRBJ2-1|18|TRBV4-2
CASSQDGVGGASYNEQFF
>TRBJ1-6|15|TRBV5-1
CASSQGTGRDSPLHF
>TRBJ2-2|14|TRBV6-1
CASRNRANTGELFF
>TRBJ1-1|14|TRBV2
CASRERGGDTEAFF
>TRBJ2-5|13|TRBV7-8
CASSKVAGGTQYF
>TRBJ1-1|13|TRBV11-1
CASSFLMNTEAFF
>TRBJ1-1|15|TRBV28
CASSWGTGGLTEAFF
>TRBJ1-2|15|TRBV11-2
CASSFRDTRRYGYTF